The 20 T cell receptor beta chains in this list originate from one sample, sequenced in a study of cytomegalovirus exposure and HLA in healthy donors. PCR amplification relied on 60 Vbeta primers (plus 13 Jbeta primers). The repertoire was sequenced with immunoSEQ multiplex PCR; TCRdb's copy has only in-frame clones and lacks some. Here the sample spans around 110,000 clones, 82% being singletons. Source material: PBMCs. The receptors shown here come from a man in his fifties or sixties in good health and CMV-seronegative.

V and J are TRBV19 and TRBJ1-2, with a weak D call TRBD1 (6 bases). V dropped 8 bases and J dropped 3 bases, with 7 bases sitting between them. Looked up from germline, CDR1 is LNHDA and CDR2 is SQIVND (reference sequence). CDR3 size: 11 residues. CDR3 in DNA: TGTGCCAGTCACAGGGACTATGGCTACACCTTC. This codes for CASHRDYGYTF.

The chain is built from TRBV6-1 and TRBJ2-7, with D tentatively TRBD1 (6 bases). Germline CDR1 and CDR2: MNHNS and SASEGT. Deletions cut 5 bases from V and 2 bases from J, with 16 bases between. The CDR3 has 15 residues. In DNA form, the CDR3 reads TGTGCCAGCAGTCGCCCAAACGGGGACACCTACGAGCAGTACTTC. It translates to CASSRPNGDTYEQYF.

The chain is built from TRBV4-2 and TRBJ2-2; TRBD2 matches at 9 bases. Trimming cost V 2 bases and J 4 bases; bases outside gene matches: 14. The CDR3 has 19 amino acids. The germline gives CDR1 LGHNA, CDR2 YNFKEQ. This CDR3 reads CASSQSDGGGAYRTGELFF. As DNA, the CDR3 is TGTGCCAGCAGCCAATCCGATGGCGGGGGGGCTTATCGCACCGGGGAGCTGTTTTTT.

The V gene is TRBV7-9, the J gene TRBJ1-2, with D tentatively TRBD1 (6 bases). Germline loops: CDR1 SEHNR, CDR2 FQNEAQ (reference sequence). The CDR3 runs 17 residues. Deletions cut 2 bases from V and 0 bases from J, with 16 bases between. Written as DNA, the CDR3 is TGTGCCAGCAGCTTACCAACAGAACAGGGAACTAACTATGGCTACACCTTC. Amino acids: CASSLPTEQGTNYGYTF.

V is TRBV4-1 and J is TRBJ2-1, with 7 bases aligning to TRBD1. The CDR3 loop spans 16 amino acids. Trimming at V came to 8 bases and at J to 0 bases, leaving 10 bases not matched to a gene. The germline gives CDR1 MGHRA, CDR2 YSYEKL. Written as DNA, the CDR3 is TGCGCCAGCGACTCGAACCGGGACAGCTCCTACAATGAGCAGTTCTTC. Protein: CASDSNRDSSYNEQFF.

The chain is built from TRBV7-2 and TRBJ2-7; perhaps TRBD1 as D (5 bases). Germline V lookup: CDR1 SGHTA, CDR2 FQGNSA. CDR3 size: 12 residues. V was shortened by 4 bases and J by 3 bases, with 7 bases between the two germline ends. The CDR3 bases are TGTGCCAGCAGCTCAGGGTACTACGAGCAGTACTTC. Protein product: CASSSGYYEQYF.

The chain carries TRBV6-1 and TRBJ2-2; D ambiguous. The CDR3 is made up of 12 amino acids. Germline CDR1 reads MNHNS; CDR2 reads SASEGT. Trimming took 6 bases from V and 2 from J, leaving 4 bases between them. In DNA form, the CDR3 reads TGTGCCAGCAGCTATAACACCGGGGAGCTGTTTTTT. Protein sequence: CASSYNTGELFF.

The chain is built from TRBV4-1 and TRBJ1-2; D possibly corresponds to TRBD1 (6 bases). Trimming pared 1 base from V and 7 bases from J, leaving 13 bases between. Germline V CDR1 and CDR2: MGHRA, YSYEKL. The CDR3 runs to 14 residues. The CDR3 sequence: CASSQGTAERGYTF. The CDR3 DNA follows: TGCGCCAGCAGCCAAGGGACAGCAGAACGTGGCTACACCTTC.

Turning to this clone: A read error may produce the germline difference seen at one junction end. The chain carries TRBV5-1 and TRBJ2-3; D is perhaps TRBD2 (7 bases). Germline values: CDR1 SGHRS, CDR2 YFSETQ. This CDR3 comprises 13 residues. The CDR3 sequence: CASSPEGGGGRKF. CDR3 in DNA: TGCGCCAGCAGCCCGGAAGGCGGCGGGGGCAGAAAATTC.

This chain connects TRBV11-3 to TRBJ1-2; D gene unclear. The V gene's germline CDR1 is SGHNT and CDR2 YENEEA. The CDR3 extends over 13 amino acids. V lost 2 bases and J lost 11, with 15 bases in between. CDR3 sequence reads: CASSLWHSERYTF. The CDR3 coding sequence is TGTGCCAGCAGCTTATGGCACTCTGAGAGGTACACCTTC.

The chain has TRBV5-8 and TRBJ2-3; D is unclear. The CDR3 consists of 14 residues. Per the germline V gene, CDR1 is SGHTS and CDR2 is YDEGEE. Trimming took 7 bases from V and 0 from J, leaving 12 bases between them. DNA for the CDR3: TGTGCCAGCCCTAGGTTCGGTAGCACAGATACGCAGTATTTT. Translation: CASPRFGSTDTQYF.

The chain is built from TRBV15 and TRBJ1-1, with D possibly matching TRBD1 (6 bases). Germline CDR1 and CDR2: LNHNV and YYDKDF (reference sequence). V dropped 3 bases and J dropped 4 bases, with 15 bases sitting between them. This CDR3 has 15 residues. CDR3 protein: CATSRRTAFATEAFF. The CDR3 DNA follows: TGTGCCACCAGCAGGAGGACAGCTTTCGCCACTGAAGCTTTCTTT.

The J gene is TRBJ1-6, the V gene TRBV27, with D hard to call. Germline CDR1 is MNHEY and CDR2 is SMNVEV (reference sequence). CDR3 size: 15 residues. The V end lost 3 bases, the J end lost 1 base, and 7 bases lay between the germline ends. CDR3 coding DNA: TGTGCCAGCAGTTTGCGGGGTTCCTATAATTCACCCCTCCACTTT. Translating it yields CASSLRGSYNSPLHF.

The CDR3 loop is CAWSIGTRGSPLHF. CDR3 nucleotides: TGTGCCTGGAGTATTGGCACGCGGGGGTCACCCCTCCACTTT. The J gene is TRBJ1-6, the V gene TRBV30; TRBD1 is a possible D gene (5 bases). The CDR3 loop spans 14 amino acids. Trimming removed 2 bases from V and 10 bases from J, with 15 bases in between. CDR1 is GTSNPN, CDR2 SVGIG, per germline (reference sequence).

The chain uses TRBV5-4 and TRBJ2-5; D not resolved. Trimming removed 2 bases at V and 7 bases at J, with 12 bases between. The CDR3 is 13 residues long. From germline, CDR1 is SGHNT and CDR2 YYREEE (reference sequence). CDR3 DNA sequence: TGTGCCAGCAGCTTTGACCGGGTCGGGACCCAGTACTTC. Protein product: CASSFDRVGTQYF.

As concerns this clone: Germline and junction disagree at one end, which may indicate a read error. The V gene is TRBV29-1, the J gene TRBJ2-5; the match to TRBD2 covers 7 bases. CDR3 size: 15 residues. Germline V gene lookup returns CDR1 SQVTM and CDR2 ANQGSEA. The CDR3 nucleotides are TGCAGCGCCGGCGGACCGGCGGGAGAGCAAGCGACCCAGTACTTC. As protein: CSAGGPAGEQATQYF.

The CDR3 coding sequence is TGTGCCAGCAGTTGGACAGTAACGAACACTGAAGCTTTCTTT. Its protein is CASSWTVTNTEAFF. The chain is built from TRBV6-1 and TRBJ1-1, with a tentative D call TRBD1 (6 bases). V was shortened by 5 bases and J by 1 base, with 11 bases between the two germline ends. The germline gives CDR1 MNHNS, CDR2 SASEGT. The CDR3 is made up of 14 amino acids.

The chain recombines TRBV29-1 with TRBJ2-5; possibly TRBD1 for D (6 bases). Trimming left V 5 bases short and J 5 bases short, with 12 bases between. This CDR3 comprises 12 residues. Germline V gene sequence: CDR1 SQVTM, CDR2 ANQGSEA. CDR3 sequence (DNA): TGCAGCGTTTCTGGGGGCATGGAGACCCAGTACTTC. Encoded protein: CSVSGGMETQYF.

The V and J genes are TRBV10-3 and TRBJ1-1, with a tentative D call TRBD1 (5 bases). Trimming cost V 10 bases and J 4 bases, with 10 bases left between them. Germline loops: CDR1 ENHRY, CDR2 SYGVKD. CDR3 length: 11 amino acids. The DNA for the CDR3 is TGTGCCACCGTAAGGGGCACTGAAGCTTTCTTT. It yields the protein CATVRGTEAFF.

This clone was observed once. The genes are TRBV19 and TRBJ1-1; 10 nucleotides line up with TRBD1. In germline, CDR1 is LNHDA, CDR2 SQIVND (reference sequence). The CDR3 length is 15 residues. With V trimmed by 4 bases and J by 2 bases, 4 bases remained unmatched. CDR3 sequence reads: CASSTDRGPNTEAFF. The CDR3 DNA reads as TGTGCCAGTAGTACCGACAGGGGGCCAAACACTGAAGCTTTCTTT. Full variable domain (remainder filled in from reference TRBV19 and TRBJ1-1): DGGITQSPKYLFRKEGQNVTLSCEQNLNHDAMYWYRQDPGQGLRLIYYSQIVNDFQKGDIAEGYSVSREKKESFPLTVTSAQKNPTAFYLCASSTDRGPNTEAFFGQGTRLTVV.